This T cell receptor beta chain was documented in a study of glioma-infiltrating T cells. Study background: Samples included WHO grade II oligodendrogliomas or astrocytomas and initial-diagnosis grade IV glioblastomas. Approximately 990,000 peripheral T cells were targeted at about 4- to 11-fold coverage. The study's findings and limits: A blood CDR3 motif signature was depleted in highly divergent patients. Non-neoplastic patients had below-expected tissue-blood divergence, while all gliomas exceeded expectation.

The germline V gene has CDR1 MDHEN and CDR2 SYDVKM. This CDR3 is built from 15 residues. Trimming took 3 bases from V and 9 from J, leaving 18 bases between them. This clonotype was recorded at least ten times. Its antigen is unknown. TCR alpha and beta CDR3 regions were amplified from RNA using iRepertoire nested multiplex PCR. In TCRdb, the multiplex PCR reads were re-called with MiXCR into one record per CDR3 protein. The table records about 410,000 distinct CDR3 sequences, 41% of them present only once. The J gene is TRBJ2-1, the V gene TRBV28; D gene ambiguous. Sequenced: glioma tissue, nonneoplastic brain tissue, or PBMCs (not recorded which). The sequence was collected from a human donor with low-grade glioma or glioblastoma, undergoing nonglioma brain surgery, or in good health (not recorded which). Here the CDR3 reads CASSLGWPSVGEQFF. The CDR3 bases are TGTGCCAGCAGTTTGGGCTGGCCGTCGGTCGGTGAGCAGTTCTTC.